The clone carrying this TCR beta chain was found many times. A read error may produce the germline difference seen at one junction end. This entry is derived from a study of spatial heterogeneity in lung cancer. TCRdb used MiXCR to reprocess the 5' RACE reads, holding one entry per CDR3 protein. The sample records 50,000 to 65,000 distinct CDR3 sequences, roughly 7% being singletons. Documented time point: sample taken at primary tumor resection. The sequenced material consisted of unsorted whole RNA from tumor, nontumor lung or frozen PBMC. The CDR3 covers 15 residues. From germline, CDR1 is SGHRS and CDR2 YFSETQ.

Here the sequenced sample was PBMCs, taken at surgery. The TCR comes from a female donor with early-stage non-small cell lung cancer. The chain links TRBV5-1 to TRBJ2-3; the match to TRBD2 covers 10 bases. CDR3 sequence (DNA): TGTGCCAGCAGCTTAGCGGGGGGCCCCACAGATACGCAGTATTTT. The encoded protein is CASSLAGGPTDTQYF.